The 31 T cell receptor beta chains below come from one sample, sequenced in a study of blood T cell repertoires in COVID-19. Only in-frame clones appear in the TCRdb table, and some are missing; sequencing was by immunoSEQ multiplex PCR. The sample shows 150,000 to 200,000 clones, roughly nine tenths of them seen only once. The material sequenced was peripheral blood. The receptors shown here come from a man between 60 and 75 years old with active or convalescent COVID-19.

The chain employs TRBV19 and TRBJ1-2; 7 bases match TRBD1. The V gene's germline CDR1 is LNHDA and CDR2 SQIVND (reference sequence). The CDR3 is 11 amino acids. Losses at the gene ends were 8 bases for V and 7 bases for J; bases not matched to a gene: 4. The CDR3 region is CASQGVGGYTF. The CDR3 region has the DNA TGTGCCAGTCAGGGGGTAGGTGGCTACACCTTC.

The chain has TRBV7-6 and TRBJ1-2, with 11 bases lining up with TRBD1. Losses at the gene ends were 1 base for V and 4 bases for J; bases not matched to a gene: 5. Germline V CDR1 and CDR2: SGHVS, FNYEAQ. The CDR3 length is 16 residues. The CDR3 DNA reads as TGTGCCAGCAGCTTAGTCCCCGGGACAGGGGGCTATGGCTACACCTTC. Translation gives CASSLVPGTGGYGYTF. The variable domain in full, with the rest retrieved from reference TRBV7-6 and TRBJ1-2, is GAGVSQSPRYKVTKRGQDVALRCDPISGHVSLYWYRQALGQGPEFLTYFNYEAQQDKSGLPNDRFSAERPEGSISTLTIQRTEQRDSAMYRCASSLVPGTGGYGYTFGSGTRLTVV.

The genes are TRBV2 and TRBJ1-5; 8 bases match TRBD1. This CDR3 is 13 amino acids long. The germline gives CDR1 SNHLY, CDR2 FYNNEI. The J segment lost 3 bases and the V segment lost 7 bases, leaving 2 bases of the junction unmatched. The CDR3 sequence: CASTTGDNQPQHF. The DNA of the CDR3 is TGTGCCAGCACGACAGGGGACAATCAGCCCCAGCATTTT.

The chain combines TRBV29-1 with TRBJ1-3; D is unclear. V was pared by 4 bases and J by 6 bases, with 10 bases between. CDR1 SQVTM and CDR2 ANQGSEA come from the germline V gene. There are 12 residues in the CDR3. CDR3 residues: CSVVFRENTIYF. The DNA of the CDR3 is TGCAGCGTTGTATTTCGGGAAAACACCATATATTTT.

The chain joins TRBV10-2 to TRBJ2-7; 7 nucleotides match TRBD2. Germline-derived CDR1 and CDR2 are WSHSY and SAAADI. The junction had 8 bases not matched to a gene; V was cut back by 8 bases and J by 1 base. The CDR3 spans 14 residues. The CDR3 here is CASVRRELSYEQYF. Here the CDR3 DNA reads TGCGCCAGCGTTCGGCGGGAGTTATCCTACGAGCAGTACTTC.

This clone was counted a few times. The chain has TRBV5-1 and TRBJ2-2; D may be TRBD1 (5 bases). The V and J ends lost 5 bases and 1 base respectively, with 15 bases between them. CDR3 size: 16 residues. The germline CDR1 and CDR2 sequences are SGHRS and YFSETQ. This CDR3 reads CASSGEQAVNTGELFF. Here the CDR3 DNA reads TGCGCCAGCAGTGGCGAACAGGCGGTGAACACCGGGGAGCTGTTTTTT. Full variable domain (outside the CDR3, taken from reference TRBV5-1 and TRBJ2-2): KAGVTQTPRYLIKTRGQQVTLSCSPISGHRSVSWYQQTPGQGLQFLFEYFSETQRNKGNFPGRFSGRQFSNSRSEMNVSTLELGDSALYLCASSGEQAVNTGELFFGEGSRLTVL.

The chain recombines TRBV7-9 with TRBJ2-7, with TRBD1 identical over 8 bases. The germline V gene encodes CDR1 SEHNR and CDR2 FQNEAQ (reference sequence). The CDR3 consists of 14 residues. V trimming: 2 bases; J trimming: 9 bases; junction bases outside the gene matches: 9. This chain's CDR3 is CASSLSPPTGVQYF. The CDR3 DNA is TGTGCCAGCAGCTTATCCCCCCCGACAGGGGTGCAGTACTTC.

This rearrangement joins TRBV5-1 to TRBJ1-2; D not resolved. The germline V gene encodes CDR1 SGHRS and CDR2 YFSETQ. V gave up 0 bases and J gave up 5 bases, with 11 bases separating them. This CDR3 comprises 14 residues. This CDR3 is CASSLDAEIYGYTF. CDR3 DNA sequence: TGCGCCAGCAGCTTGGACGCGGAGATTTATGGCTACACCTTC. Variable domain in full (rest from reference TRBV5-1 and TRBJ1-2): KAGVTQTPRYLIKTRGQQVTLSCSPISGHRSVSWYQQTPGQGLQFLFEYFSETQRNKGNFPGRFSGRQFSNSRSEMNVSTLELGDSALYLCASSLDAEIYGYTFGSGTRLTVV.

This rearrangement joins TRBV7-9 to TRBJ2-5; D may be TRBD2 (5 bases). The V end was cut by 1 base, the J end by 4 bases, with 13 bases between. From germline, CDR1 is SEHNR and CDR2 FQNEAQ (reference sequence). The CDR3 sequence is 15 residues long. CDR3 sequence: CASSLEGLTRETQYF. CDR3 bases: TGTGCCAGCAGCTTAGAAGGACTCACGCGAGAGACCCAGTACTTC. Full variable domain (rest looked up from reference TRBV7-9 and TRBJ2-5): DTGVSQNPRHKITKRGQNVTFRCDPISEHNRLYWYRQTLGQGPEFLTYFQNEAQLEKSRLLSDRFSAERPKGSFSTLEIQRTEQGDSAMYLCASSLEGLTRETQYFGPGTRLLVL.

The V and J genes are TRBV9 and TRBJ1-5; D possibly corresponds to TRBD1 (5 bases). The CDR3 covers 15 residues. V was clipped by 4 bases and J by 0 bases, with 11 bases between them. Germline V gene sequence: CDR1 SGDLS, CDR2 YYNGEE. The CDR3 reads CASSPGGVSNQPQHF. The CDR3 nucleotides read TGTGCCAGCAGCCCCGGGGGGGTTAGCAATCAGCCCCAGCATTTT.

This clone was observed once. The rearrangement joins TRBV30 to TRBJ2-1, with 11 bases fitting TRBD2. Germline loops: CDR1 GTSNPN, CDR2 SVGIG (reference sequence). V shed 2 bases, J shed 7 bases, and the junction held 7 bases outside the gene matches. This CDR3 contains 15 residues. This CDR3 reads CAWSILAGGLNEQFF. CDR3 sequence (DNA): TGTGCCTGGAGTATTTTAGCGGGAGGGTTGAATGAGCAGTTCTTC.

The chain combines TRBV4-1 with TRBJ2-7; 7 bases are a match to TRBD2. CDR1 and CDR2 (germline): MGHRA, YSYEKL. The CDR3 loop spans 15 amino acids. The V segment lost 1 base and the J segment 2 bases; nucleotides outside the gene matches: 5. DNA for the CDR3: TGCGCCAGCAGCCAAGTTCTAGCGGATCCCTACGAGCAGTACTTC. It encodes CASSQVLADPYEQYF.

The V gene is TRBV6-1, the J gene TRBJ1-5; no clear D. Germline loops: CDR1 MNHNS, CDR2 SASEGT. This CDR3 is built from 17 residues. Deletions cut 2 bases from V and 5 bases from J, with 19 bases between. The CDR3 DNA sequence: TGTGCCAGCAGTGAAACCTCCCTTGGTAGAATGTATCAGCCCCAGCATTTT. Encoded protein: CASSETSLGRMYQPQHF.

V usage is TRBV29-1 and J usage is TRBJ2-1; D may be TRBD2 (6 bases). CDR3 length: 15 residues. Trimming removed 4 bases from V and 5 bases from J, with 18 bases in between. Looked up from germline, CDR1 is SQVTM and CDR2 is ANQGSEA. The DNA for the CDR3 is TGCAGCGTTGCGGCCCCACGGGGGTTTAACAATGAGCAGTTCTTC. Amino acid sequence: CSVAAPRGFNNEQFF.

The rearrangement uses TRBV29-1 and TRBJ2-1; D possibly corresponds to TRBD1 (6 bases). Per the germline V gene, CDR1 is SQVTM and CDR2 is ANQGSEA. Trimming pared 6 bases from V and 6 bases from J, leaving 12 bases between. CDR3 length: 12 residues. CDR3 DNA: TGCAGCGTGCCCGGGACAATCAATGAGCAGTTCTTC. It translates to CSVPGTINEQFF.

This chain uses TRBV3-1 (or the pseudogene TRBV3-2) with TRBJ2-2; TRBD2 aligns across 7 bases. Germline V lookup: CDR1 LGHDT, CDR2 YNNKEL (reference sequence). This CDR3 is 14 amino acids long. Trimming cost V 1 base and J 5 bases; bases outside gene matches: 1. This chain's CDR3 is CASSQGGGTGELFF. The DNA of the CDR3 is TGTGCCAGCAGCCAAGGCGGGGGAACCGGGGAGCTGTTTTTT.

The rearrangement joins TRBV10-3 to TRBJ2-1, with 8 bases matching TRBD1. The V gene's germline CDR1 is ENHRY and CDR2 SYGVKD. The CDR3 consists of 17 residues. The V segment lost 5 bases and the J segment 0 bases; nucleotides outside the gene matches: 9. The CDR3 spells CAISRPPTGGSYNEQFF. CDR3 sequence (DNA): TGTGCCATCAGTCGACCTCCCACAGGGGGCTCCTACAATGAGCAGTTCTTC.

V usage is TRBV5-1 and J usage is TRBJ2-7, with TRBD1 matching over 8 bases. This CDR3 is 15 amino acids long. The trim removed 0 bases at V and 7 bases at J, leaving 9 bases unmatched. Germline CDR1 is SGHRS and CDR2 is YFSETQ. CDR3 DNA sequence: TGCGCCAGCAGCTTGGGGGTCAGGGGGCTGAAAGAGCAGTACTTC. It specifies CASSLGVRGLKEQYF.

The V call is TRBV6-5, the J call TRBJ2-7; 8 bases are shared with TRBD2. The length of the CDR3 is 15 residues. Germline V gives CDR1 MNHEY, CDR2 SVGAGI. V dropped 4 bases and J dropped 0; count of bases not matched to a gene: 5. Written as DNA, the CDR3 is TGTGCCAGCAGTTCTCCCGGGACTAGCTCCTACGAGCAGTACTTC. The encoded protein is CASSSPGTSSYEQYF.

V gene TRBV5-1 combines with J gene TRBJ1-1; D might be TRBD1 (5 bases). The ends were cut back, 3 bases at V and 4 bases at J, with 16 bases in the middle. This CDR3 spans 15 amino acids. Germline CDR1 is SGHRS and CDR2 is YFSETQ. The CDR3, as DNA: TGCGCCAGCAGCTCCTCCGTCGCCGGGGGCACTGAAGCTTTCTTT. It is translated as CASSSSVAGGTEAFF. Variable domain in full (rest from reference TRBV5-1 and TRBJ1-1): KAGVTQTPRYLIKTRGQQVTLSCSPISGHRSVSWYQQTPGQGLQFLFEYFSETQRNKGNFPGRFSGRQFSNSRSEMNVSTLELGDSALYLCASSSSVAGGTEAFFGQGTRLTVV.

The chain links TRBV9 to TRBJ2-5, with D maybe TRBD2 (6 bases). CDR3 length: 15 amino acids. Trimming shortened V by 5 bases and J by 0 bases, and 14 bases separated the two germline ends. The germline gives CDR1 SGDLS, CDR2 YYNGEE. CDR3: CASSRDSLYQETQYF. CDR3 DNA: TGTGCCAGCAGTCGGGACTCCCTTTACCAAGAGACCCAGTACTTC.

The chain joins TRBV10-3 to TRBJ1-4; no clear D. Per the germline V gene, CDR1 is ENHRY and CDR2 is SYGVKD. Trimming removed 2 bases from V and 7 bases from J, with 11 bases in between. CDR3 length: 14 amino acids. The CDR3 sequence is CAISERGVGEKLFF. In DNA, the CDR3 is TGTGCCATCAGTGAGCGCGGCGTCGGTGAAAAACTGTTTTTT.

The chain uses TRBV5-8 and TRBJ2-1, with TRBD2 as a possible D gene (6 bases). The V gene lost 4 bases and the J gene lost 4 bases, with 21 bases spanning the gap. This CDR3 is built from 17 residues. Looked up from germline, CDR1 is SGHTS and CDR2 is YDEGEE. The CDR3 region has the DNA TGTGCCAGCAGCACTTCTACCGGGACTTTAAATTACAATGAGCAGTTCTTC. This sequence encodes CASSTSTGTLNYNEQFF.

V and J are TRBV29-1 and TRBJ2-2; 8 bases are a match to TRBD2. The V segment lost 6 bases and the J segment 3 bases; nucleotides outside the gene matches: 9. CDR1 SQVTM and CDR2 ANQGSEA come from the germline V gene. The CDR3 extends over 15 amino acids. CDR3 in DNA: TGCAGCGTGACTGCCACTAGCGGATACACCGGGGAGCTGTTTTTT. Protein product: CSVTATSGYTGELFF.

For the CDR3, the DNA is TGTGCCAGCAGATTGACAATCCAAGAGACCCAGTACTTC. This translates into CASRLTIQETQYF. This chain connects TRBV12-3 or TRBV12-4 to TRBJ2-5; D gene ambiguous. The CDR3 is 13 amino acids. The V end was cut by 6 bases, the J end by 1 base, with 9 bases between.

The chain joins TRBV10-3 to TRBJ1-1; a weak D match, TRBD1 (6 bases). V was clipped by 10 bases and J by 1 base, with 13 bases between them. The CDR3 loop spans 13 amino acids. CDR1 is ENHRY, CDR2 SYGVKD, per germline. CDR3 in DNA: TGTGCCACTCGGACGGGACAGAACACTGAAGCTTTCTTT. This gives the protein CATRTGQNTEAFF.

The chain recombines TRBV6-6 with TRBJ2-5; TRBD2 matches 13 bases. Per the germline V gene, CDR1 is MNHNY and CDR2 is SVGAGI (reference sequence). There are 15 residues in the CDR3. With V trimmed by 5 bases and J by 4 bases, 4 bases remained unmatched. CDR3 amino acids: CASSQGLAGPETQYF. As DNA, the CDR3 is TGTGCCAGCAGTCAGGGACTAGCGGGGCCAGAGACCCAGTACTTC.

The J gene is TRBJ2-6, the V gene TRBV18, with 7 nucleotides matching TRBD1. The trim removed 3 bases at V and 3 bases at J, leaving 5 bases unmatched. Germline assignment: CDR1 KGHSH and CDR2 LQKENI. The CDR3 spans 16 residues. The CDR3 loop reads CASSPEGAGGANVLTF. CDR3 in DNA: TGTGCCAGCTCACCCGAGGGGGCGGGTGGGGCCAACGTCCTGACTTTC.

The chain recombines TRBV6-5 with TRBJ2-7; D might be TRBD2 (7 bases). Looked up from germline, CDR1 is MNHEY and CDR2 is SVGAGI. Trimming took off 3 bases at V and 5 bases at J, with 17 bases between the two ends. CDR3 length equals 15 residues. This CDR3 is CASSYVGGARNEQYF. For the CDR3, the DNA is TGTGCCAGCAGTTATGTGGGGGGGGCGAGGAACGAGCAGTACTTC.

V gene TRBV10-3 combines with J gene TRBJ1-1; D uncertain. The V gene's germline CDR1 is ENHRY and CDR2 SYGVKD. The CDR3 runs to 15 residues. Between the trimmed V and J ends, which lost 2 bases and 1 base, there was a span of 11 bases. CDR3: CAISEVQATNTEAFF. The DNA for the CDR3 is TGTGCCATCAGTGAGGTGCAGGCGACGAACACTGAAGCTTTCTTT.

As to this clone: Other DNA sequences of this sample code for an identical CDR3. This chain uses TRBV12-3 or TRBV12-4 with TRBJ1-1, with D maybe TRBD1 (5 bases). With 4 bases removed from V and 5 bases from J, the gap between germline ends came to 8 bases. The CDR3 extends over 12 amino acids. The CDR3 bases are TGTGCCAGCAGTTACGGGGGGACTGAAGCTTTCTTT. It codes for CASSYGGTEAFF.